Listed below are T cell receptor beta chains from one sample, sequenced in a study of T-cell reconstitution after alpha-beta-depleted transplantation in children. Each CDR3 protein is one row after TCRdb ran MiXCR on the PCR reads. The sample records nearly 200,000 distinct CDR3 sequences, roughly 6.3% being singletons. The sample here was PBMCs, taken before TCRalphabeta/CD19-depleted stem cell transplant. The receptors shown here come from a girl under three years old with combined immunodeficiency, due to receive a stem cell transplant. The CDR3 runs from the conserved cysteine through the conserved F or W. A D gene is named only where the DNA matches it firmly. Clone size is not always given. Where it is, it says once, few, many or a class for expanded clones.

v_call: TRBV28; d_call: -; clone_size: many; j_call: TRBJ2-7; cdr3_nt: TGTGCCAGCAGTCCCAGGACAGAGAAAATCTTTGGGGAGCAGTACTTC; cdr3_aa: CASSPRTEKIFGEQYF
v_call: TRBV4-1; d_call: TRBD1; clone_size: many; j_call: TRBJ2-5; cdr3_nt: TGCGCCAGCAGCCTTCTGGATCAGGGGGCGCTTCAAGAGACCCAGTACTTC; cdr3_aa: CASSLLDQGALQETQYF
v_call: TRBV4-3; d_call: TRBD2; clone_size: -; j_call: TRBJ2-3; cdr3_nt: TGCGCCAGCAGCCTCGACAGACTAGCGGGACACACAGATACGCAGTATTTT; cdr3_aa: CASSLDRLAGHTDTQYF
v_call: TRBV3-1; d_call: TRBD2; clone_size: many; j_call: TRBJ2-1; cdr3_nt: TGTGCCAGCAGAGAAGGGACTAGCGGGGGATTGAATGAGCAGTTCTTC; cdr3_aa: CASREGTSGGLNEQFF
v_call: TRBV7-9; d_call: -; clone_size: many; j_call: TRBJ2-2; cdr3_nt: TGTGCCGGCGAGTACGTGGCCGGGGAGCTGTTTTTT; cdr3_aa: CAGEYVAGELFF
v_call: TRBV12-3/TRBV12-4; d_call: TRBD1; clone_size: many; j_call: TRBJ1-2; cdr3_nt: TGCGCCAGCAGCTTACAGGGGAGCTATGGCTACACCTTC; cdr3_aa: CASSLQGSYGYTF
v_call: TRBV7-3; d_call: TRBD1; clone_size: many; j_call: TRBJ2-1; cdr3_nt: TGTGCCAGCAGCTTAAAGGACAGGGGGGCTACAGGCTACAATGAGCAGTTCTTC; cdr3_aa: CASSLKDRGATGYNEQFF
v_call: TRBV6-2/TRBV6-3; d_call: -; clone_size: many; j_call: TRBJ2-7; cdr3_nt: TGTGCCAGCAGTTATCTTGGACTGGCCTACGAGCAGTACTTC; cdr3_aa: CASSYLGLAYEQYF
v_call: TRBV29-1; d_call: TRBD1; clone_size: many; j_call: TRBJ2-7; cdr3_nt: TGCAGCGTTCTCGGGACAGGGTTTTCCTACGAGCAGTACTTC; cdr3_aa: CSVLGTGFSYEQYF
v_call: TRBV20-1; d_call: -; clone_size: many; j_call: TRBJ2-7; cdr3_nt: TGCAGTGCTAGTGATGGACTGAGGATCTACGAGCAGTACTTC; cdr3_aa: CSASDGLRIYEQYF
v_call: TRBV6-2/TRBV6-3; d_call: -; clone_size: many; j_call: TRBJ2-4; cdr3_nt: TGTGCCAGCAGTTATGAGCCAATAGCCAAAAACATTCAGTACTTC; cdr3_aa: CASSYEPIAKNIQYF
v_call: TRBV20-1; d_call: -; clone_size: few; j_call: TRBJ2-1; cdr3_nt: TGCAGTGCTAGAAGTCAAGGGGGGGCCAGGAATGAGCAGTTCTTC; cdr3_aa: CSARSQGGARNEQFF
v_call: TRBV28; d_call: -; clone_size: many; j_call: TRBJ2-1; cdr3_nt: TGTGCCAGCAGTTTAGGCCTTCGGGACTCCTACAATGAGCAGTTCTTC; cdr3_aa: CASSLGLRDSYNEQFF
v_call: TRBV24-1; d_call: -; clone_size: many; j_call: TRBJ2-3; cdr3_nt: TGTGCCACCAGTGGGTCGGGACACCTCACAGATACGCAGTATTTT; cdr3_aa: CATSGSGHLTDTQYF
v_call: TRBV7-9; d_call: -; clone_size: many; j_call: TRBJ1-4; cdr3_nt: TGTGCCAGCGGAACGTGGGGGGCAACAACTAATGAAAAACTGTTTTTT; cdr3_aa: CASGTWGATTNEKLFF
v_call: TRBV7-8; d_call: -; clone_size: -; j_call: TRBJ2-7; cdr3_nt: TGTGCCAGCAGCTTCCTGGACAATTCCTACGAGCAGTACTTC; cdr3_aa: CASSFLDNSYEQYF
v_call: TRBV9; d_call: -; clone_size: -; j_call: TRBJ1-1; cdr3_nt: TGTGCCAGCAGCGAGGTAGGGGGGAACACTGAAGCTTTCTTT; cdr3_aa: CASSEVGGNTEAFF
v_call: TRBV28; d_call: -; clone_size: -; j_call: TRBJ2-2; cdr3_nt: TGTGCCACTACACACGTGAACACCGGGGAGCTGTTTTTT; cdr3_aa: CATTHVNTGELFF
v_call: TRBV25-1; d_call: -; clone_size: many; j_call: TRBJ2-3; cdr3_nt: TGTGCCAGCAGTCCCCGAGTAGAAGGGGATACGCAGTATTTT; cdr3_aa: CASSPRVEGDTQYF
v_call: TRBV11-2; d_call: TRBD2; clone_size: many; j_call: TRBJ2-3; cdr3_nt: TGTGCCAGCAGCCACGCTCCGATTCGGGAGGGCCTTACAGATACGCAGTATTTT; cdr3_aa: CASSHAPIREGLTDTQYF
v_call: TRBV20-1; d_call: TRBD2; clone_size: many; j_call: TRBJ2-1; cdr3_nt: TGCAGTGCTAGGCTGACTAGCGGGAGCCTAGTCGTGAATGAGCAGTTCTTC; cdr3_aa: CSARLTSGSLVVNEQFF
v_call: TRBV29-1; d_call: -; clone_size: many; j_call: TRBJ2-1; cdr3_nt: TGCAGCGTTGACAGCCCCCGAGGCGATGAGCAGTTCTTC; cdr3_aa: CSVDSPRGDEQFF
v_call: TRBV20-1; d_call: -; clone_size: many; j_call: TRBJ2-3; cdr3_nt: TGCAGTGCTAGCCGCGCAGATACGCAGTATTTT; cdr3_aa: CSASRADTQYF
v_call: TRBV28; d_call: -; clone_size: few; j_call: TRBJ2-7; cdr3_nt: TGTGCCAGCAGGTCTGTGAAAGACTACGAGCAGTACTTC; cdr3_aa: CASRSVKDYEQYF
v_call: TRBV4-1; d_call: TRBD2; clone_size: many; j_call: TRBJ2-1; cdr3_nt: TGCGCCAGCAGCCAAACTAGCGGGAGCTACAATGAGCAGTTCTTC; cdr3_aa: CASSQTSGSYNEQFF
v_call: TRBV2; d_call: TRBD1; clone_size: -; j_call: TRBJ2-7; cdr3_nt: TGTGCCAGCAGGGGACAGGGGAACGAGCAGTACTTC; cdr3_aa: CASRGQGNEQYF